One and the same sample provided the 16 T cell receptor beta chains below, sequenced in a study of OX40 agonist ivuxolimab in advanced cancers. The repertoire was sequenced with immunoSEQ multiplex PCR; TCRdb's copy has only in-frame clones and lacks some. The sample yields about 84,000 clones, nearly 90% seen once. The source material was CD4+ or CD8+ T cells sorted from blood, sampled in a trial of the OX40 agonist ivuxolimab. Receptors were obtained from an adult with an advanced solid tumor such as melanoma, head and neck, liver or kidney cancer.

This clone came up once. The CDR3 spells CASSQPSGRSPLHF. DNA of the CDR3: TGCGCCAGCAGCCAACCGTCCGGCCGTTCACCCCTCCACTTT. The gene calls are TRBV4-1 and TRBJ1-6; D is unclear. The CDR3 has 14 residues. Deletions cut 2 bases from V and 9 bases from J, with 11 bases between. CDR1 MGHRA and CDR2 YSYEKL come from the germline V gene.

The V call is TRBV7-2, the J call TRBJ2-3, with 8 bases that match TRBD1. Trimming at V came to 4 bases and at J to 8 bases, leaving 5 bases not matched to a gene. From germline, CDR1 is SGHTA and CDR2 FQGNSA. The CDR3 consists of 13 residues. The CDR3 DNA reads TGTGCCAGCAGCTATGCACAGGGGGGTACGCAGTATTTT. It yields the protein CASSYAQGGTQYF.

The chain recombines TRBV28 with TRBJ1-4; unclear D gene. CDR3 length equals 16 residues. Trimming took off 6 bases at V and 3 bases at J, with 17 bases between the two ends. Germline assignment: CDR1 MDHEN and CDR2 SYDVKM. The CDR3 nucleotides read TGTGCCAGCAGGCAGAGTGGGAGTTTATCTAATGAAAAACTGTTTTTT. Translated: CASRQSGSLSNEKLFF. Looking up the rest from reference TRBV28 and TRBJ1-4 gives the full variable domain: DVKVTQSSRYLVKRTGEKVFLECVQDMDHENMFWYRQDPGLGLRLIYFSYDVKMKEKGDIPEGYSVSREKKERFSLILESASTNQTSMYLCASRQSGSLSNEKLFFGSGTQLSVL.

This clone was detected once. J is TRBJ1-3 and V is TRBV18; 9 nucleotides line up with TRBD1. The V and J ends lost 1 base and 1 base, in that order; junction bases with no gene match: 8. Germline lookup yields CDR1 KGHSH and CDR2 LQKENI. The CDR3 contains 18 residues. The CDR3 sequence: CASSPLSAGQGSGNTIYF. The CDR3 DNA reads TGTGCCAGCTCACCACTCTCGGCGGGACAGGGATCTGGAAACACCATATATTTT.

In nucleotides, the CDR3 is TGTGCCTGGAGTCCGGGACTCAACACCGGGGAGCTGTTTTTT. This gives the protein CAWSPGLNTGELFF. The chain carries TRBV30 and TRBJ2-2; maybe TRBD2 (6 bases). The CDR3 sequence is 14 residues long. CDR1 GTSNPN and CDR2 SVGIG come from the germline V gene (reference sequence). Trimming removed 2 bases at V and 2 bases at J, with 9 bases between.

This chain uses TRBV5-4 with TRBJ1-1; weak D call: TRBD1 (5 bases). This CDR3 comprises 16 residues. Germline V gene sequence: CDR1 SGHNT, CDR2 YYREEE (reference sequence). V lost 2 bases, J lost 2 bases, and 16 bases lay in between. The CDR3 here is CASSFAVNRRNTEAFF. In nucleotides, the CDR3 is TGTGCCAGCAGCTTTGCCGTGAACAGGAGAAACACTGAAGCTTTCTTT.

Only a few counts were recorded for this clone. This chain links TRBV5-4 with TRBJ2-7; D tentatively fits TRBD1 or TRBD2 (5 bases each). The germline V gene encodes CDR1 SGHNT and CDR2 YYREEE (reference sequence). With 5 bases removed from V and 1 base from J, the gap between germline ends came to 16 bases. The length of the CDR3 is 15 residues. CDR3 coding DNA: TGTGCCAGCAGTCCATCAGGGAGCTCTTCCTACGAGCAGTACGTC. Translation gives CASSPSGSSSYEQYV.

The V call is TRBV9, the J call TRBJ2-3; no clear D. The CDR3 covers 14 residues. Germline lookup yields CDR1 SGDLS and CDR2 YYNGEE. The V and J ends lost 4 bases and 5 bases respectively, with 14 bases between them. The CDR3 is CASSPPNSQDTQYF. CDR3 coding DNA: TGTGCCAGCAGCCCTCCGAATTCGCAAGATACGCAGTATTTT. Full variable domain (outside the CDR3, taken from reference TRBV9 and TRBJ2-3): DSGVTQTPKHLITATGQRVTLRCSPRSGDLSVYWYQQSLDQGLQFLIQYYNGEERAKGNILERFSAQQFPDLHSELNLSSLELGDSALYFCASSPPNSQDTQYFGPGTRLTVL.

The V gene is TRBV5-1, the J gene TRBJ1-6; D unclear. V was clipped by 0 bases and J by 3 bases, with 1 base between them. The length of the CDR3 is 13 residues. Germline CDR1 and CDR2: SGHRS and YFSETQ. In DNA form, the CDR3 reads TGCGCCAGCAGCTTGGGCTATAATTCACCCCTCCACTTT. Residues: CASSLGYNSPLHF.

This sequence joins TRBV10-2 and TRBJ1-5, with a tentative D call TRBD1 (6 bases). Germline V gene sequence: CDR1 WSHSY, CDR2 SAAADI. The CDR3 totals 15 residues. Trimming removed 7 bases from V and 0 bases from J, with 13 bases in between. CDR3 in DNA: TGCGCCAGCAAACGGGGACATGATAGCAATCAGCCCCAGCATTTT. Translated, it gives CASKRGHDSNQPQHF.

The V and J genes are TRBV5-1 and TRBJ1-5, with unresolved D. Trimming stripped 2 bases from V and 2 bases from J, with 11 bases between. Per germline, CDR1 SGHRS and CDR2 YFSETQ. CDR3 length: 15 amino acids. The CDR3 loop reads CASSFEGSGNQPQHF. The CDR3 nucleotides read TGCGCCAGCAGCTTTGAAGGTTCGGGCAATCAGCCCCAGCATTTT. The entire variable domain, with the rest obtained from reference TRBV5-1 and TRBJ1-5, is as follows: KAGVTQTPRYLIKTRGQQVTLSCSPISGHRSVSWYQQTPGQGLQFLFEYFSETQRNKGNFPGRFSGRQFSNSRSEMNVSTLELGDSALYLCASSFEGSGNQPQHFGDGTRLSIL.

The rearrangement uses TRBV7-9 and TRBJ2-5; D call uncertain. Germline V gene lookup returns CDR1 SEHNR and CDR2 FQNEAQ (reference sequence). The CDR3 covers 15 residues. V shed 0 bases and J shed 1 base, with 9 bases lying between them. CDR3 in DNA: TGTGCCAGCAGCTTAGCGGCCGGGTTCCAAGAGACCCAGTACTTC. It translates to CASSLAAGFQETQYF.

The chain carries TRBV11-1 and TRBJ2-5, with D possibly matching TRBD2 (6 bases). In germline, CDR1 is SGHAT, CDR2 FQDESV (reference sequence). CDR3 length: 15 amino acids. V shed 6 bases and J shed 4 bases, with 18 bases lying between them. The DNA of the CDR3 is TGTGCCAGCAGGCGGAGGGACTCCTGGGGAGAGACCCAGTACTTC. Translation: CASRRRDSWGETQYF. The variable domain in full, completed from reference TRBV11-1 and TRBJ2-5, reads EAEVAQSPRYKITEKSQAVAFWCDPISGHATLYWYRQILGQGPELLVQFQDESVVDDSQLPKDRFSAERLKGVDSTLKIQPAELGDSAMYLCASRRRDSWGETQYFGPGTRLLVL.

This chain links TRBV5-1 with TRBJ1-1; weak D call: TRBD1 (5 bases). CDR1 and CDR2 from the germline V gene are SGHRS and YFSETQ. The CDR3 loop spans 13 amino acids. V gave up 7 bases and J gave up 1 base, with 11 bases separating them. Here the CDR3 DNA reads TGCGCCAGCGCTCGGGACCCGAACACTGAAGCTTTCTTT. Residues: CASARDPNTEAFF.

This chain links TRBV7-8 with TRBJ2-5, with D possibly matching TRBD1 (6 bases). CDR1 and CDR2 (germline): SGHVS, FQNEAQ. The CDR3 has 13 amino acids. V was shortened by 6 bases and J by 7 bases, with 15 bases between the two germline ends. The CDR3: CASSSDSRGTQYF. The CDR3 region has the DNA TGTGCCAGCAGTTCGGACAGCCGGGGGACCCAGTACTTC. The full variable domain, with the rest looked up from reference TRBV7-8 and TRBJ2-5, is GAGVSQSPRYKVAKRGQDVALRCDPISGHVSLFWYQQALGQGPEFLTYFQNEAQLDKSGLPSDRFFAERPEGSVSTLKIQRTQQEDSAVYLCASSSDSRGTQYFGPGTRLLVL.

The CDR3 loop is CASSFMTRGWETIRNQETQYF. CDR3 coding DNA: TGTGCCAGCAGCTTCATGACCCGGGGTTGGGAAACAATACGAAATCAAGAGACCCAGTACTTC. The V gene is TRBV12-1, the J gene TRBJ2-5; TRBD2 was called by the table and not checked on the DNA. TRBV12-1 is annotated as a pseudogene. This CDR3 contains 21 residues.